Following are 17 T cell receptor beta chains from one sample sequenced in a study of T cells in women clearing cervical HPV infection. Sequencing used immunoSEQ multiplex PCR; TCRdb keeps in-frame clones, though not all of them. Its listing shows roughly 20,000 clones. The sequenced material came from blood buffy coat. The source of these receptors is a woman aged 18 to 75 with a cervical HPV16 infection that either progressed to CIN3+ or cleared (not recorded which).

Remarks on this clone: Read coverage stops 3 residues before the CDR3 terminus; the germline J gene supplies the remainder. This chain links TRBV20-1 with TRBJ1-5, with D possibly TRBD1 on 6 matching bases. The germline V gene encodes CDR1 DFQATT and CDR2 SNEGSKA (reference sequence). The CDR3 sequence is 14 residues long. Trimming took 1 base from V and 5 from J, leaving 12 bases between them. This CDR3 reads CSARGRGRDQPQHF. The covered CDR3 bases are TGCAGTGCTAGAGGCAGGGGTCGGGATCAGCCC.

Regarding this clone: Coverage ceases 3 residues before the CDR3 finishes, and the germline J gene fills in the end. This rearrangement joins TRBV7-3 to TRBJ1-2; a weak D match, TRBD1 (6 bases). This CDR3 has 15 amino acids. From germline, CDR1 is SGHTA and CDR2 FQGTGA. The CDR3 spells CASSLQGGRTDTYTF. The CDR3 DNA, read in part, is TGTGCCAGCAGCTTACAAGGGGGACGCACAGATACC.

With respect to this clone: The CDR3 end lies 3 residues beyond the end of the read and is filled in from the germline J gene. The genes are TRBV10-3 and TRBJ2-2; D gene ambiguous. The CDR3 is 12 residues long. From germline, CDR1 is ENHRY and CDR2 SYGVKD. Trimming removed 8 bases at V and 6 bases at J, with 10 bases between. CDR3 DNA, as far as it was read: TGTGCCATCGTGAAGGGTGCCGGGGAG. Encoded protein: CAIVKGAGE. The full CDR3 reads CAIVKGAGELFF.

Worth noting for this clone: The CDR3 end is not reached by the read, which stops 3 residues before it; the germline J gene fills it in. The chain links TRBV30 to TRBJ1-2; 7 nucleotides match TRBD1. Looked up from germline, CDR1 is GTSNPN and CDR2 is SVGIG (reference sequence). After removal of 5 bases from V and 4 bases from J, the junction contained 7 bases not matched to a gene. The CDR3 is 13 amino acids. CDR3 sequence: CAWETGLGYGYTF. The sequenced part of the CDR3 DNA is TGTGCCTGGGAGACAGGGCTGGGCTATGGC.

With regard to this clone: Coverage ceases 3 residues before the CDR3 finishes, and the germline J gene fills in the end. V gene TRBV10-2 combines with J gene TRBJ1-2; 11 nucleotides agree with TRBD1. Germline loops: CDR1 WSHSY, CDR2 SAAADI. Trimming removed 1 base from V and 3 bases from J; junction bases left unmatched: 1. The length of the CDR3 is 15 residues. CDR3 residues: CASSEWTGGYYGYTF. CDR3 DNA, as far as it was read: TGCGCCAGCAGTGAGTGGACAGGGGGCTACTATGGC.

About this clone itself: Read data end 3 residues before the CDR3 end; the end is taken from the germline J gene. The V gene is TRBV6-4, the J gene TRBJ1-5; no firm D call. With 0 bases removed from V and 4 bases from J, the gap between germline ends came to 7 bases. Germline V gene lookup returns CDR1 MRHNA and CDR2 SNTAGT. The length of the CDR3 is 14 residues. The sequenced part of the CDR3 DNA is TGTGCCAGCAGTGACTCATCAGGAAATCAGCCC. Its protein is CASSDSSGNQP. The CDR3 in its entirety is CASSDSSGNQPQHF.

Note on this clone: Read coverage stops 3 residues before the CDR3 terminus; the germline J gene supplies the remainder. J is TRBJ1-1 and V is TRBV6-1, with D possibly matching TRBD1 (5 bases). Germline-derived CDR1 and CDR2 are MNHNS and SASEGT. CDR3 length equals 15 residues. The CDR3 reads CASSEVAGEVETAFF. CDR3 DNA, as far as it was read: TGTGCCAGCAGTGAAGTAGCGGGGGAAGTTGAGACA.

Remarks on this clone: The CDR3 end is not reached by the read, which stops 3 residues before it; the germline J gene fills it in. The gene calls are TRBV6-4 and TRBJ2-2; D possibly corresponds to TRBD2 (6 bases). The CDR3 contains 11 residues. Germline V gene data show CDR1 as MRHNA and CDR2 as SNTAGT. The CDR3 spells CASSEVSGLFF. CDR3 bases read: TGTGCCAGCAGTGAGGTTAGCGGG.

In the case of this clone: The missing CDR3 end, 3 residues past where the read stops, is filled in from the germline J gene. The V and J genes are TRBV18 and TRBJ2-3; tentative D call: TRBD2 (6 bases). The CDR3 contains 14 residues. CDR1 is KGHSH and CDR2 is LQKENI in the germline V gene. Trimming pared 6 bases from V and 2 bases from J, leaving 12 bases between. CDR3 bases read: TGTGCCAGCTCCCCCGGAGGGCTCACAGATACG. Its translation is CASSPGGLTDT. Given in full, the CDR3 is CASSPGGLTDTQYF.

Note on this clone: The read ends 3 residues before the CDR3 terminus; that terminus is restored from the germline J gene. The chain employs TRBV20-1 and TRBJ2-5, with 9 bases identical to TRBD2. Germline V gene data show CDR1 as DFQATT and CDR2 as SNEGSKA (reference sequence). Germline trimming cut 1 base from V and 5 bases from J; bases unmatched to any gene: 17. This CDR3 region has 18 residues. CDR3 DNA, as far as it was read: TGCAGTGCTAGAGTCCAGAAACACGCGGGACTAGCTTATGAGACC. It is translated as CSARVQKHAGLAYET. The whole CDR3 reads CSARVQKHAGLAYETQYF.

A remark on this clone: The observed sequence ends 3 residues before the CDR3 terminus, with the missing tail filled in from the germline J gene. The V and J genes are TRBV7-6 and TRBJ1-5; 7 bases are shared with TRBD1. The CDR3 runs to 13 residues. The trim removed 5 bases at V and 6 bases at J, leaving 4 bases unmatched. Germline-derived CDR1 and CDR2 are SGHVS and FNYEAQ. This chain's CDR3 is CASSRGHIQPQHF. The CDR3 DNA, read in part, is TGTGCCAGCAGCAGGGGGCATATTCAGCCC.

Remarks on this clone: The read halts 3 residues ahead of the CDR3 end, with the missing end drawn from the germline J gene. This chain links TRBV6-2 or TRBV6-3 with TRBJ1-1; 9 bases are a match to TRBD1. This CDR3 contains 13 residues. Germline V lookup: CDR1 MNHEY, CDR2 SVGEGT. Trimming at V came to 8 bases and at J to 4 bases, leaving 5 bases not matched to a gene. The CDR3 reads CASFGQGSTEAFF. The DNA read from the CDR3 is TGTGCCAGCTTCGGACAGGGGAGCACTGAA.

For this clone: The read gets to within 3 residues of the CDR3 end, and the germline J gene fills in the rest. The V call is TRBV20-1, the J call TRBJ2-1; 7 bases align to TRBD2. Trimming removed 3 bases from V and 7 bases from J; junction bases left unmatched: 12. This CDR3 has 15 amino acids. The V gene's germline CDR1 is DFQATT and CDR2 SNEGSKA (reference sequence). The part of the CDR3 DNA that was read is TGCAGTGCTAGGACGGGACTATCCTCCAGGAATGAG. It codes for CSARTGLSSRNE. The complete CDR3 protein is CSARTGLSSRNEQFF.

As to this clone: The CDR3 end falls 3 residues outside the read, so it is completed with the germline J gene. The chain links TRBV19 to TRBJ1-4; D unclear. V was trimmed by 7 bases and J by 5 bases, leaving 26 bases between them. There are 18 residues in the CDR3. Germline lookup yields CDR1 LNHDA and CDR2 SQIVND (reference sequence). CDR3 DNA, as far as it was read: TGTGCCAGTACCTCGAGTTTGGGCAGGTACCGTCCCAATGAAAAA. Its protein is CASTSSLGRYRPNEK. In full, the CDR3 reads CASTSSLGRYRPNEKLFF.

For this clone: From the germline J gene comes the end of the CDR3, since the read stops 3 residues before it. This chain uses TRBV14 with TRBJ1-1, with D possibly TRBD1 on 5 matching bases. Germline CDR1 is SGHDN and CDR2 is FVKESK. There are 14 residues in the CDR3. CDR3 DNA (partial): TGTGCCAGCAGCCAAGAGGTTCCGACAGCGGAA. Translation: CASSQEVPTAE. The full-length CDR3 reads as CASSQEVPTAEAFF. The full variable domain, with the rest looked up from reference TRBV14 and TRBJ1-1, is EAGVTQFPSHSVIEKGQTVTLRCDPISGHDNLYWYRRVMGKEIKFLLHFVKESKQDESGMPNNRFLAERTGGTYSTLKVQPAELEDSGVYFCASSQEVPTAEAFFGQGTRLTVV.

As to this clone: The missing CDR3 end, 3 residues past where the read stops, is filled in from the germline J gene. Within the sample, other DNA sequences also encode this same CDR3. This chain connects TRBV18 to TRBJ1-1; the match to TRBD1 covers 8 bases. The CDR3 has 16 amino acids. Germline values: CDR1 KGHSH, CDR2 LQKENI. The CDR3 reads CASSPPLGTGPPTAFF. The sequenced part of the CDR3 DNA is TGTGCCAGCTCACCACCACTCGGGACAGGCCCACCGACA.

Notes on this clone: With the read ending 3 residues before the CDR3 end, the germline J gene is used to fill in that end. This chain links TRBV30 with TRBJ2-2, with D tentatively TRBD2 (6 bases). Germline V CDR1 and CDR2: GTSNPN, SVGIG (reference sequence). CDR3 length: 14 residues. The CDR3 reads CAWRRRDLNEKLFF. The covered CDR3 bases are TGTGCCTGGAGGAGGAGGGACTTGAATGAAAAG.